In its sample, the clone carrying this T cell receptor (beta chain) was seen once. No antigen is known for it. This specimen comes from a study of T cells in tuberculosis. As for the study in general: In South Africa, adults with active tuberculosis were compared with IGRA-negative and latently infected IGRA-positive adolescents.

Findings of the study overall: Active tuberculosis cases were adults; controls were adolescents.

CDR1 is MNHEY, CDR2 SVGAGI, per germline. After removal of 6 bases from V and 4 bases from J, the junction contained 4 bases not matched to a gene. The CDR3 spans 14 residues. The protocol was immunoSEQ multiplex PCR, while the TCRdb copy is restricted to in-frame clones and leaves out a portion. The repertoire includes fewer than 40,000 clones, about 95% of them detected once, and 2% to 3% sits in the top ten. Adolescents were screened for latent TB by skin test and IGRA. On average around 100,000 T cells per donor were immunosequenced. J is TRBJ1-4 and V is TRBV6-5; TRBD1 matches at 8 bases. This TCR derives from a donor aged 10-29 years with latent tuberculosis or without tuberculosis infection. The specimen sequenced was PBMCs. The CDR3 nucleotides read TGTGCCAGCAGAATAACAGGGGGTAATGAAAAACTGTTTTTT. Its translation: CASRITGGNEKLFF.